Shown below are 32 T cell receptor beta chains from a single sample sequenced in a study of beta chain features in type 1 diabetes. Study results and caveats: When Type 1 diabetes patients were examined, their TCRB CDR3s proved moderately but significantly shorter in all four CD4+ subsets.

Sequencing targeted expressed TCRB transcripts, as all isolated RNA had been reverse transcribed. The table came from immunoSEQ multiplex PCR; TCRdb's copy has only in-frame clones and leaves some out. Here the sample spans tens of thousands of clones, about 50% being singletons. These TCRs' antigens remain unknown. Sequencing was done on a sample of stem cell memory CD4+ T cells from blood. These receptors all come from a man aged 18 to 29 with type 1 diabetes.

V usage is TRBV9 and J usage is TRBJ2-5; 8 bases are a match to TRBD2. The CDR3 contains 16 residues. V lost 3 bases, J lost 0 bases, and 7 bases stayed unmatched. Germline V CDR1 and CDR2: SGDLS, YYNGEE. CDR3 amino acids: CASSAFGGRYQETQYF. The CDR3 region has the DNA TGTGCCAGCAGCGCTTTTGGCGGGAGGTACCAAGAGACCCAGTACTTC.

This chain connects TRBV11-3 to TRBJ2-5; weak D call: TRBD2 (5 bases). CDR1 is SGHNT, CDR2 YENEEA, per germline. Deletions cut 1 base from V and 5 bases from J, with 5 bases between. The CDR3 runs 12 residues. CDR3 protein: CASSLGRETQYF. As DNA, the CDR3 is TGTGCCAGCAGCTTAGGGAGGGAGACCCAGTACTTC.

The chain carries TRBV28 and TRBJ1-2; 8 bases are a match to TRBD1. J lost 5 bases, V lost 5 bases, and 13 bases had no gene match. The germline V gene has CDR1 MDHEN and CDR2 SYDVKM. This CDR3 comprises 16 residues. CDR3: CASSLSATGVGYGYTF. The CDR3 DNA reads as TGTGCCAGCAGTCTCTCTGCGACAGGGGTAGGTTATGGCTACACCTTC.

The rearrangement joins TRBV6-6 to TRBJ2-1; D might be TRBD1 (5 bases). CDR1 is MNHNY and CDR2 is SVGAGI in the germline V gene (reference sequence). Deletions cut 6 bases from V and 6 bases from J, with 6 bases between. This CDR3 comprises 11 residues. Here the CDR3 reads CASSQGNEQFF. Here the CDR3 DNA reads TGTGCCAGCAGCCAGGGCAATGAGCAGTTCTTC.

V is TRBV5-5 and J is TRBJ1-2; 7 nucleotides agree with TRBD1. This CDR3 spans 16 amino acids. The V segment lost 4 bases and the J segment 8 bases; nucleotides outside the gene matches: 17. The germline CDR1 and CDR2 sequences are SGHKS and YYEKEE (reference sequence). The CDR3 DNA is TGTGCCAGCAGCCCCGGGACAGCCCTTGGCGTGGAAGGCTACACCTTC. Its protein product is CASSPGTALGVEGYTF.

The genes are TRBV28 and TRBJ1-5, with no clear D. Germline V lookup: CDR1 MDHEN, CDR2 SYDVKM. The CDR3 has 16 amino acids. Trimming pared 2 bases from V and 3 bases from J, leaving 14 bases between. The CDR3 loop is CASSLAQVIPNQPQHF. The DNA for the CDR3 is TGTGCCAGCAGTTTAGCCCAGGTTATACCCAATCAGCCCCAGCATTTT.

The CDR3 loop reads CASSPPGQGNEQYF. The CDR3 nucleotides are TGTGCCAGCTCACCACCGGGACAGGGAAACGAGCAGTACTTC. The genes are TRBV18 and TRBJ2-7; 9 bases map to TRBD1. Losses at the gene ends were 0 bases for V and 5 bases for J; bases not matched to a gene: 2. The germline gives CDR1 KGHSH, CDR2 LQKENI. The CDR3 has 14 amino acids.

The chain uses TRBV7-2 and TRBJ1-5; 8 nucleotides align to TRBD1. Germline V gives CDR1 SGHTA, CDR2 FQGNSA. The CDR3 contains 14 residues. Trimming removed 5 bases from V and 7 bases from J; junction bases left unmatched: 7. The CDR3 coding sequence is TGTGCCAGCAGCGTAGACAGGGGTCGACAGCCCCAGCATTTT. Translation: CASSVDRGRQPQHF.

The chain recombines TRBV5-1 with TRBJ2-5; D is perhaps TRBD1 (6 bases). In germline, CDR1 is SGHRS, CDR2 YFSETQ. Trimming stripped 1 base from V and 5 bases from J, with 12 bases between. The CDR3 has 14 amino acids. The DNA of the CDR3 is TGCGCCAGCAGCTTGAGTACAGGGCGGGAGACCCAGTACTTC. This gives the protein CASSLSTGRETQYF.

CDR3 amino acids: CASSPDREQPQHF. CDR3 coding DNA: TGTGCCAGCTCACCAGACAGGGAACAGCCCCAGCATTTT. The genes are TRBV18 and TRBJ1-5; TRBD1 matches 7 bases. Looked up from germline, CDR1 is KGHSH and CDR2 is LQKENI. The CDR3 is 13 amino acids. Losses at the gene ends were 2 bases for V and 7 bases for J; bases not matched to a gene: 2.

A remark on this clone: The germline gene is not matched at one end of the junction; a read error may be the cause. The V gene is TRBV5-1, the J gene TRBJ2-7; possible D gene TRBD1, 5 bases. CDR3 length: 13 amino acids. Germline loops: CDR1 SGHRS, CDR2 YFSETQ. The chain's CDR3 is CASSFTGSYDQYF. The DNA of the CDR3 is TGCGCCAGCAGCTTTACAGGATCCTACGATCAGTACTTC.

This rearrangement joins TRBV6-1 to TRBJ2-5; 9 nucleotides line up with TRBD1. Germline CDR1 is MNHNS and CDR2 is SASEGT. The V segment lost 8 bases and the J segment 3 bases; nucleotides outside the gene matches: 4. The CDR3 is 13 amino acids. The CDR3 loop reads CASSRTGEETQYF. The DNA for the CDR3 is TGTGCCAGCTCGAGGACAGGGGAAGAGACCCAGTACTTC.

The CDR3 loop reads CSVDGTGNTIYF. In DNA form, the CDR3 reads TGCAGCGTTGACGGGACTGGAAACACCATATATTTT. The gene calls are TRBV29-1 and TRBJ1-3, with D hard to call. V was trimmed by 3 bases and J by 2 bases, leaving 5 bases between them. The CDR3 contains 12 residues. Germline-derived CDR1 and CDR2 are SQVTM and ANQGSEA.

The chain is built from TRBV19 and TRBJ1-2; perhaps TRBD1 as D (5 bases). Germline V CDR1 and CDR2: LNHDA, SQIVND (reference sequence). V lost 9 bases to trimming and J lost 2 bases, with 16 bases between them. The CDR3 length is 14 residues. The CDR3 DNA is TGTGCCAGACCCGAAGGGGATTTCAACTATGGCTACACCTTC. Translating gives CARPEGDFNYGYTF.

This clone was seen more than once but under ten times. The CDR3 DNA sequence: TGTGCCCCGAAGGGGCTAAGGGCTTCCGGTGAGCAGTTCTTC. It codes for CAPKGLRASGEQFF. The rearrangement joins TRBV5-6 to TRBJ2-1; tentatively, D is TRBD1 (5 bases). CDR1 is SGHDT and CDR2 is YYEEEE in the germline V gene. The CDR3 is 14 residues long. Trimming took 10 bases from V and 9 from J, leaving 23 bases between them.

The chain joins TRBV10-3 to TRBJ2-3, with 9 nucleotides matching TRBD2. This CDR3 spans 14 amino acids. CDR1 is ENHRY, CDR2 SYGVKD, per germline. The V gene end was trimmed by 7 bases and the J gene end by 1 base; junction bases not matched to a gene: 3. The CDR3 is CAIKSSGGTDTQYF. DNA of the CDR3: TGTGCCATCAAGTCTAGCGGGGGCACAGATACGCAGTATTTT.

The chain employs TRBV15 and TRBJ1-5, with D possibly being TRBD1 (5 bases). Germline-derived CDR1 and CDR2 are LNHNV and YYDKDF (reference sequence). V lost 3 bases and J 9 bases, leaving 21 bases between the germline ends. This CDR3 region has 16 residues. DNA for the CDR3: TGTGCCACCAGCAGTTCAGCGGGCAGGGCGTCCCGGCCCCAGCATTTT. Protein sequence: CATSSSAGRASRPQHF. The variable domain in full, completed from reference TRBV15 and TRBJ1-5, reads DAMVIQNPRYQVTQFGKPVTLSCSQTLNHNVMYWYQQKSSQAPKLLFHYYDKDFNNEADTPDNFQSRRPNTSFCFLDIRSPGLGDTAMYLCATSSSAGRASRPQHFGDGTRLSIL.

This chain uses TRBV29-1 with TRBJ2-5, with 9 nucleotides matching TRBD1. The CDR3 contains 12 residues. V gave up 6 bases and J gave up 5 bases; unmatched junction bases: 4. Germline values: CDR1 SQVTM, CDR2 ANQGSEA. The CDR3 here is CSVDRGEETQYF. The DNA of the CDR3 is TGCAGCGTCGACAGGGGGGAGGAGACCCAGTACTTC.

The chain links TRBV29-1 to TRBJ1-1, with no clear D. V dropped 6 bases and J dropped 3 bases, with 14 bases sitting between them. CDR1 is SQVTM and CDR2 is ANQGSEA in the germline V gene. CDR3 size: 13 residues. CDR3 sequence: CSVETDTYTEAFF. The DNA for the CDR3 is TGCAGCGTCGAAACCGACACTTACACTGAAGCTTTCTTT.

The J gene is TRBJ1-4, the V gene TRBV25-1; TRBD1 matches 10 bases. The CDR3 has 15 residues. Germline V gene sequence: CDR1 MGHDK, CDR2 SYGVNS. Trimming at V came to 11 bases and at J to 4 bases, leaving 10 bases not matched to a gene. This CDR3 reads CASTERDRGNEKLFF. The CDR3 region has the DNA TGTGCCTCAACTGAGAGGGACAGGGGTAATGAAAAACTGTTTTTT.

This clone was seen a few times. The CDR3 loop is CASTLEGSPGINEKLFF. CDR3 DNA sequence: TGTGCCAGCACCCTAGAGGGATCTCCGGGGATTAATGAAAAACTGTTTTTT. The chain combines TRBV28 with TRBJ1-4; D uncertain. There are 17 residues in the CDR3. The germline gives CDR1 MDHEN, CDR2 SYDVKM. Trimming cost V 7 bases and J 4 bases, with 22 bases left between them.

This clone appeared a few times. The V gene is TRBV5-1, the J gene TRBJ1-1, with TRBD1 as a possible D gene (5 bases). The germline V and J ends were trimmed by 4 bases and 1 base, with 20 bases remaining between them. Looked up from germline, CDR1 is SGHRS and CDR2 is YFSETQ. There are 17 residues in the CDR3. The DNA of the CDR3 is TGCGCCAGCAGCCGGCTATTTGCAGGGCAAGAGAACACTGAAGCTTTCTTT. Amino acids: CASSRLFAGQENTEAFF.

The chain has TRBV5-1 and TRBJ2-3, with a possible D match to TRBD1 (5 bases). Germline CDR1 and CDR2: SGHRS and YFSETQ. This CDR3 region has 11 residues. Trimming took off 1 base at V and 10 bases at J, with 7 bases between the two ends. The CDR3 reads CASSLTGPQYF. The CDR3 DNA follows: TGCGCCAGCAGCTTGACAGGACCGCAGTATTTT.

The rearrangement joins TRBV7-2 to TRBJ2-1; 14 nucleotides align to TRBD2. Germline V gene data show CDR1 as SGHTA and CDR2 as FQGNSA. The length of the CDR3 is 16 residues. V trimming: 5 bases; J trimming: 6 bases; junction bases outside the gene matches: 6. CDR3 in DNA: TGTGCCAGCAGCCCAAGGGGACTAGCGGGAGCCAATGAGCAGTTCTTC. Translating gives CASSPRGLAGANEQFF.

This rearrangement joins TRBV13 to TRBJ1-1, with D possibly being TRBD1 (5 bases). CDR1 PRHDT and CDR2 FYEKMQ come from the germline V gene (reference sequence). CDR3 length: 17 amino acids. Deletions cut 6 bases from V and 2 bases from J, with 22 bases between. The CDR3 loop is CASSLIRMGQPNTEAFF. CDR3 DNA sequence: TGTGCCAGCAGTCTTATAAGGATGGGGCAGCCTAACACTGAAGCTTTCTTT.

The chain joins TRBV7-2 to TRBJ2-2; tentative D call: TRBD2 (7 bases). V was pared by 8 bases and J by 3 bases, with 25 bases between. This CDR3 region has 18 residues. CDR1 and CDR2 (germline): SGHTA, FQGNSA. The CDR3, as DNA: TGTGCCAGCCGCACTCCCGAATCGGGGGGCCGGGACACCGGGGAGCTGTTTTTT. This sequence encodes CASRTPESGGRDTGELFF. Full variable domain (outside the CDR3, taken from reference TRBV7-2 and TRBJ2-2): GAGVSQSPSNKVTEKGKDVELRCDPISGHTALYWYRQSLGQGLEFLIYFQGNSAPDKSGLPSDRFSAERTGGSVSTLTIQRTQQEDSAVYLCASRTPESGGRDTGELFFGEGSRLTVL.

The sample holds a few counts of this clone. This chain connects TRBV7-2 to TRBJ1-6; 10 bases line up with TRBD1. This CDR3 has 14 residues. Trimming took 4 bases from V and 7 from J; bases not matched to a gene: 1. Germline CDR1 is SGHTA and CDR2 is FQGNSA. CDR3 bases: TGTGCCAGCAGCTGGGACAGGGGCAATTCACCCCTCCACTTT. The encoded protein is CASSWDRGNSPLHF.

The V and J genes are TRBV5-1 and TRBJ1-5; 8 nucleotides agree with TRBD1. This CDR3 has 16 amino acids. V trimming: 4 bases; J trimming: 1 base; junction bases outside the gene matches: 7. Per the germline V gene, CDR1 is SGHRS and CDR2 is YFSETQ. DNA of the CDR3: TGCGCCAGCAGCCCCGTGGGGACAGGAAGCAATCAGCCCCAGCATTTT. Translation: CASSPVGTGSNQPQHF.

The chain joins TRBV7-9 to TRBJ1-2; the match to TRBD1 covers 7 bases. J gave up 13 bases and V 1 base, and 6 bases lay outside the gene matches. The CDR3 runs 12 residues. The germline V gene has CDR1 SEHNR and CDR2 FQNEAQ (reference sequence). The CDR3 region is CASSLGQGGVTF. The CDR3, as DNA: TGTGCCAGCAGCTTAGGACAGGGCGGCGTCACCTTC. Using reference TRBV7-9 and TRBJ1-2 for the parts outside the CDR3, the full variable domain is DTGVSQNPRHKITKRGQNVTFRCDPISEHNRLYWYRQTLGQGPEFLTYFQNEAQLEKSRLLSDRFSAERPKGSFSTLEIQRTEQGDSAMYLCASSLGQGGVTFGSGTRLTVV.

This clone was seen a few times. The chain combines TRBV11-2 with TRBJ2-4; D possibly corresponds to TRBD2 (5 bases). The CDR3 totals 14 residues. The germline V and J ends were trimmed by 4 bases and 8 bases, with 15 bases remaining between them. The germline gives CDR1 SGHAT, CDR2 FQNNGV. As DNA, the CDR3 is TGTGCCAGCAGCTGGTCTTCTAAAGCGGACATTCAGTACTTC. Translation gives CASSWSSKADIQYF.

The chain links TRBV4-2 to TRBJ1-4, with TRBD1 identical over 7 bases. Germline V gene data show CDR1 as LGHNA and CDR2 as YNFKEQ. V lost 1 base, J lost 8 bases, and 10 bases stayed unmatched. The CDR3 is made up of 16 amino acids. The CDR3 loop is CASSQGSTGYSEKLFF. The DNA for the CDR3 is TGTGCCAGCAGCCAAGGGTCGACAGGGTACTCGGAAAAACTGTTTTTT.

In this sample, this clone turned up a few times. The chain links TRBV7-2 to TRBJ2-5, with TRBD2 matching 9 bases. The V and J ends lost 4 bases and 6 bases, in that order; junction bases with no gene match: 3. The CDR3 loop spans 13 amino acids. Germline V gene lookup returns CDR1 SGHTA and CDR2 FQGNSA. The CDR3 region is CASSSGLAQTQYF. Here the CDR3 DNA reads TGTGCCAGCAGCTCAGGACTAGCGCAGACCCAGTACTTC.